This section outlines one TCR beta chain sequence together with its context. Its target is unknown. These data are taken from a study of shared clonotypes between healthy human individuals. General study points: An effect of sequencing depth on clonotype sharing among donors was expected.

V was shortened by 5 bases and J by 8 bases, with 12 bases between the two germline ends. Germline V CDR1 and CDR2: LNHDA, SQIVND (reference sequence). This CDR3 spans 12 amino acids. Assay used: immunoSEQ multiplex PCR; TCRdb lists only in-frame clones, some missing. The data show a few million clones, around 92% seen once. The chain joins TRBV19 to TRBJ1-2, with a possible D match to TRBD1 (5 bases). The source of this sequence is a man between 18 and 35 years old in good health. Some clones in this sample may be carry-over from other donors' samples. Sequenced input: naive CD4+ T cells from PBMCs. Subset in this sample: CD45RA+ positively selected. The CDR3 DNA reads as TGTGCCAGTAGTGTCCAGGGTAGGGGCTACACCTTC. It codes for CASSVQGRGYTF.